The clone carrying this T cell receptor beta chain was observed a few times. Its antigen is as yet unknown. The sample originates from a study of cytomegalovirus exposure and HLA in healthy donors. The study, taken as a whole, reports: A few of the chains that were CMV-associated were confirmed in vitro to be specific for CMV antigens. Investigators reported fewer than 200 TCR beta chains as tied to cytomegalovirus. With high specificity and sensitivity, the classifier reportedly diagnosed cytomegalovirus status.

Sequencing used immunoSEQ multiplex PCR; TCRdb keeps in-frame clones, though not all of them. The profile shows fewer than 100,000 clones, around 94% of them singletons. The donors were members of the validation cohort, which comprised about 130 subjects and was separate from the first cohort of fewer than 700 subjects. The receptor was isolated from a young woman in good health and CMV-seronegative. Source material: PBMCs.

The CDR3: CASSNRFGGEGYTF. In DNA form, the CDR3 reads TGTGCCAGCAGCAACCGCTTCGGGGGGGAGGGCTACACCTTC. This rearrangement joins TRBV21-1 to TRBJ1-2. TRBV21-1 is designated a pseudogene. There are 14 residues in the CDR3.